The 10 T cell receptor beta chains presented below share a single source sample, sequenced in a study of shared clonotypes between healthy human individuals. TCRdb's table, derived via immunoSEQ multiplex PCR, lists solely in-frame clones and lacks some. The sample holds about 2.4 million clones, roughly 92% seen once. The source material was naive CD4+ T cells sorted from blood. Subset described: CD45RA+ positively selected. These receptors were taken from a man younger than 35 in good health.

The chain employs TRBV11-2 and TRBJ1-2; D is possibly TRBD1 (6 bases). The CDR3 loop spans 13 amino acids. CDR1 and CDR2 (germline): SGHAT, FQNNGV. V was cut by 3 bases and J by 8 bases, with 13 bases left in between. CDR3 loop: CASSFGGRTGYTF. The CDR3, as DNA: TGTGCCAGCAGCTTTGGGGGGCGGACCGGCTACACCTTC.

For this clone: The same CDR3 can be traced to other DNA sequences in this sample. This chain connects TRBV5-4 to TRBJ2-5; 7 nucleotides line up with TRBD1. From germline, CDR1 is SGHNT and CDR2 YYREEE (reference sequence). Trimming took 5 bases from V and 1 from J; bases not matched to a gene: 2. The CDR3 totals 13 residues. The CDR3 here is CASRTGIQETQYF. The CDR3, as DNA: TGTGCCAGCAGGACAGGGATCCAAGAGACCCAGTACTTC.

The chain carries TRBV18 and TRBJ1-5; D is unresolved. Germline V gene data show CDR1 as KGHSH and CDR2 as LQKENI. CDR3 length: 14 amino acids. Trimming took 5 bases from V and 0 from J, leaving 8 bases between them. The CDR3 is CASSKLGSNQPQHF. The DNA of the CDR3 is TGTGCCAGCTCAAAACTGGGTAGCAATCAGCCCCAGCATTTT.

This sequence joins TRBV21-1 and TRBJ1-3. TRBV21-1 is described as a pseudogene. The CDR3 has 18 amino acids. The CDR3 is CASSEGYWTTFSGNTIYF. Here the CDR3 DNA reads TGTGCCAGCAGCGAAGGCTATTGGACCACATTCTCTGGAAACACCATATATTTT.

The rearrangement joins TRBV7-9 to TRBJ2-7; D possibly uses TRBD1 or TRBD2 (6 bases each). Germline values: CDR1 SEHNR, CDR2 FQNEAQ (reference sequence). The CDR3 extends over 13 amino acids. Between the trimmed V and J ends, which lost 10 bases and 0 bases, there was a span of 13 bases. CDR3 nucleotides: TGTGCCACTAAGGGGGGATACTCCTACGAGCAGTACTTC. Protein sequence: CATKGGYSYEQYF.

This chain uses TRBV6-1 with TRBJ2-3; D is uncertain. CDR1 and CDR2 from the germline V gene are MNHNS and SASEGT. The CDR3 is 14 residues long. Trimming left V 0 bases short and J 5 bases short, with 9 bases between. The CDR3, as DNA: TGTGCCAGCAGTGAAGCGCTCGTGGGAGATACGCAGTATTTT. Encoded protein: CASSEALVGDTQYF.

The V call is TRBV30, the J call TRBJ2-2; D is ambiguous. The CDR3 spans 16 residues. V was trimmed by 0 bases and J by 5 bases, leaving 16 bases between them. Germline CDR1 and CDR2: GTSNPN and SVGIG (reference sequence). CDR3 in DNA: TGTGCCTGGAGTGTAAGGCGTTGGAATCTAACCGGGGAGCTGTTTTTT. This gives the protein CAWSVRRWNLTGELFF.

The chain combines TRBV18 with TRBJ2-1; 8 nucleotides match TRBD2. Per germline, CDR1 KGHSH and CDR2 LQKENI. The V segment lost 2 bases and the J segment 7 bases; nucleotides outside the gene matches: 10. The CDR3 length is 16 residues. The CDR3, as DNA: TGTGCCAGCTCACCAGGTATACGGGAGGGCGGTAATGAGCAGTTCTTC. Translation: CASSPGIREGGNEQFF. Based on the CDR3 plus reference TRBV18 and TRBJ2-1, the full variable domain is NAGVMQNPRHLVRRRGQEARLRCSPMKGHSHVYWYRQLPEEGLKFMVYLQKENIIDESGMPKERFSAEFPKEGPSILRIQQVVRGDSAAYFCASSPGIREGGNEQFFGPGTRLTVL.

In regard to this clone: At the DNA level, this CDR3 is encoded by other sequences in the same sample as well. This rearrangement joins TRBV30 to TRBJ1-2; D is ambiguous. V was trimmed by 0 bases and J by 2 bases, leaving 7 bases between them. The CDR3 extends over 13 amino acids. CDR1 is GTSNPN and CDR2 is SVGIG in the germline V gene (reference sequence). The CDR3 DNA reads TGTGCCTGGAGTGTCAGTGGAAACTATGGCTACACCTTC. Translated, it gives CAWSVSGNYGYTF.

On this clone: This same CDR3 is encoded by further DNA sequences in the sample. The J gene is TRBJ2-2, the V gene TRBV2; TRBD2 is a possible D gene (7 bases). Trimming removed 2 bases at V and 5 bases at J, with 9 bases between. CDR3 length: 14 residues. Germline V gene sequence: CDR1 SNHLY, CDR2 FYNNEI. In DNA form, the CDR3 reads TGTGCCAGCAGTGAAAGGGGGGGAACCGGGGAGCTGTTTTTT. This codes for CASSERGGTGELFF.